The 32 T cell receptor beta chains in this list originate from one sample, sequenced in a study of shared clonotypes between healthy human individuals. The protocol was immunoSEQ multiplex PCR, while the TCRdb copy is restricted to in-frame clones and leaves out a portion. In the table there are about 2.1 million clones, around 93% of which are singletons. CD8 cells regarded as naive lacked CD45RO, were positively chosen for CCR7, and omitted terminally differentiated effector memory CD45RA+ cells. The source material was naive CD8+ T cells from PBMCs. The receptors derive from a young man in good health. Some clones in this sample may be carry-over from other donors' samples.

The chain has TRBV27 and TRBJ2-5, with 8 positions matching TRBD1. Germline CDR1 is MNHEY and CDR2 is SMNVEV (reference sequence). After removal of 9 bases from V and 4 bases from J, the junction contained 16 bases not matched to a gene. CDR3 length: 16 amino acids. The CDR3 is CASYQLQGAPPETQYF. CDR3 sequence (DNA): TGTGCCAGTTACCAGCTTCAGGGGGCGCCACCAGAGACCCAGTACTTC.

This clone was seen once. Other DNA sequences of this sample code for an identical CDR3. The rearrangement links TRBV6-5 to TRBJ2-7; D is perhaps TRBD1 or TRBD2 (5 bases each). CDR3 length: 13 residues. Trimming cost V 5 bases and J 3 bases, with 11 bases left between them. Germline loops: CDR1 MNHEY, CDR2 SVGAGI. CDR3 region: CASSPGRFYEQYF. CDR3 bases: TGTGCCAGCAGTCCGGGACGATTCTACGAGCAGTACTTC.

The J gene is TRBJ2-2, the V gene TRBV29-1; D possibly uses TRBD1 or TRBD2 (7 bases each). Trimming pared 6 bases from V and 7 bases from J, leaving 12 bases between. This CDR3 has 12 amino acids. CDR1 and CDR2 from the germline V gene are SQVTM and ANQGSEA. CDR3 DNA sequence: TGCAGCGTCAGGGGGGGAGGCGGGGAGCTGTTTTTT. Translated: CSVRGGGGELFF.

The chain is built from TRBV5-6 and TRBJ2-7; 7 bases match TRBD1. The junction had 3 bases not matched to a gene; V was cut back by 4 bases and J by 5 bases. The CDR3 runs to 12 residues. Germline V gene data show CDR1 as SGHDT and CDR2 as YYEEEE. The CDR3 region is CASSGTGDEQYF. The DNA of the CDR3 is TGTGCCAGCAGCGGAACAGGGGACGAGCAGTACTTC.

The V and J genes are TRBV7-9 and TRBJ2-7; TRBD2 might be the D (5 bases). The CDR3 has 14 amino acids. V dropped 5 bases and J dropped 4 bases, with 15 bases sitting between them. Germline V gene lookup returns CDR1 SEHNR and CDR2 FQNEAQ (reference sequence). The CDR3 nucleotides are TGTGCCAGCAGCCCTCCGGTAGCGCGGTACGAGCAGTACTTC. Translating gives CASSPPVARYEQYF.

The V call is TRBV18, the J call TRBJ1-3; D gene uncertain. CDR3 size: 16 residues. Trimming cost V 4 bases and J 0 bases, with 13 bases left between them. Germline CDR1 reads KGHSH; CDR2 reads LQKENI. CDR3 nucleotide sequence: TGTGCCAGCTCACTGGCGAGGCCCAACTCTGGAAACACCATATATTTT. Protein product: CASSLARPNSGNTIYF.

V is TRBV9 and J is TRBJ2-3; 9 bases line up with TRBD1. Trimming cost V 0 bases and J 4 bases; bases outside gene matches: 6. The CDR3 is 16 amino acids. CDR1 and CDR2 from the germline V gene are SGDLS and YYNGEE. CDR3 region: CASSVDRGQMADTQYF. CDR3 nucleotides: TGTGCCAGCAGCGTAGACAGGGGGCAAATGGCAGATACGCAGTATTTT.

The CDR3 loop is CASRRLAVSTDTQYF. The CDR3 DNA reads TGTGCCAGCAGAAGACTAGCGGTTAGCACAGATACGCAGTATTTT. J is TRBJ2-3 and V is TRBV2, with 9 nucleotides matching TRBD2. The CDR3 is made up of 15 amino acids. Germline V CDR1 and CDR2: SNHLY, FYNNEI. Trimming cost V 6 bases and J 0 bases; bases outside gene matches: 4.

On this clone itself: One end of the junction varies from germline; a read error may be responsible. This chain links TRBV27 with TRBJ2-1; 7 bases align to TRBD1. The germline V gene has CDR1 MNHEY and CDR2 SMNVEV (reference sequence). The CDR3 is 16 residues long. CDR3 coding DNA: TGTGCCAGCAGTATATCACAGGGGATGGGTATCAATGAGCAGTTCTTC. Translation: CASSISQGMGINEQFF.

The DNA of the CDR3 is TGTGCCAGCAGCTTAGATGCTGGGCCGGGAACCGGGGAGCTGTTTTTT. Its translation: CASSLDAGPGTGELFF. V usage is TRBV7-6 and J usage is TRBJ2-2, with D possibly being TRBD2 (5 bases). Germline lookup yields CDR1 SGHVS and CDR2 FNYEAQ. The CDR3 has 16 residues. V was shortened by 1 base and J by 5 bases, with 14 bases between the two germline ends.

CDR3 nucleotide sequence: TGTGCTAGTGGTTTGGTACACGGTAACTCCTACAATGAGCAGTTCTTC. Translated: CASGLVHGNSYNEQFF. The rearrangement links TRBV12-5 to TRBJ2-1; no firm D call. Germline CDR1 and CDR2: LGHNT and FRNRAP. The CDR3 is made up of 16 amino acids. Trimming left V 0 bases short and J 0 bases short, with 9 bases between.

The chain uses TRBV7-9 and TRBJ2-5; the D is unclear. V dropped 5 bases and J dropped 2 bases, with 24 bases sitting between them. Germline V CDR1 and CDR2: SEHNR, FQNEAQ (reference sequence). This CDR3 has 18 residues. CDR3 in DNA: TGTGCCAGCAGCCTAGACGGCAGGAGAAGGTCGGAACAAGAGACCCAGTACTTC. Translation gives CASSLDGRRRSEQETQYF.

The chain carries TRBV9 and TRBJ2-5; 12 bases align to TRBD1. Germline CDR1 reads SGDLS; CDR2 reads YYNGEE. Trimming at V came to 0 bases and at J to 4 bases, leaving 10 bases not matched to a gene. The CDR3 is 18 amino acids. In DNA form, the CDR3 reads TGTGCCAGCAGCGTAGATCCCCCGGGACAGGGGGCTAGAGAGACCCAGTACTTC. Its protein product is CASSVDPPGQGARETQYF.

The chain combines TRBV28 with TRBJ1-5, with no clear D. This CDR3 is 13 amino acids long. The germline V gene encodes CDR1 MDHEN and CDR2 SYDVKM. For the CDR3, the DNA is TGTGGGTGCAGTCTATATAGCAATCAGCCCCAGCATTTT. Translation: CGCSLYSNQPQHF.

A remark on this clone: The same CDR3 is also encoded by other DNA sequences in this sample. This chain joins TRBV28 and TRBJ1-1; D is unclear. The CDR3 is made up of 12 amino acids. The V gene's germline CDR1 is MDHEN and CDR2 SYDVKM. Trimming left V 3 bases short and J 2 bases short, with 4 bases between. CDR3: CASSLGNTEAFF. The CDR3 region has the DNA TGTGCCAGCAGTTTGGGTAACACTGAAGCTTTCTTT.

V is TRBV14 and J is TRBJ2-7; D remains unclear. V was cut by 0 bases and J by 2 bases, with 11 bases left in between. Germline V gene sequence: CDR1 SGHDN, CDR2 FVKESK. CDR3 length: 15 amino acids. CDR3 sequence: CASSQEVGRPYEQYF. DNA for the CDR3: TGTGCCAGCAGCCAAGAGGTTGGCAGGCCCTACGAGCAGTACTTC.

CDR3 DNA sequence: TGTGCCAGCAGCCAGACCAGGGGGAACACTGAAGCTTTCTTT. Protein sequence: CASSQTRGNTEAFF. The V call is TRBV14, the J call TRBJ1-1; TRBD1 is a possible D gene (6 bases). Germline CDR1 reads SGHDN; CDR2 reads FVKESK. The CDR3 is 14 residues long. The germline V and J ends were trimmed by 3 bases and 1 base, with 9 bases remaining between them.

The gene calls are TRBV27 and TRBJ1-1, with D hard to call. From germline, CDR1 is MNHEY and CDR2 SMNVEV (reference sequence). CDR3 size: 12 residues. Trimming left V 7 bases short and J 0 bases short, with 6 bases between. CDR3 bases: TGTGCCAGCAAAGAACTGAACACTGAAGCTTTCTTT. Its translation: CASKELNTEAFF.

This chain uses TRBV19 with TRBJ1-1, with unresolved D. Deletions cut 7 bases from V and 0 bases from J, with 9 bases between. In germline, CDR1 is LNHDA, CDR2 SQIVND (reference sequence). The CDR3 is made up of 13 amino acids. This CDR3 reads CASTLKVNTEAFF. The DNA for the CDR3 is TGTGCCAGTACCCTGAAGGTGAACACTGAAGCTTTCTTT.

The rearrangement links TRBV27 to TRBJ2-2; no clear D gene. The CDR3 contains 15 residues. Trimming shortened V by 6 bases and J by 4 bases, and 15 bases separated the two germline ends. The germline CDR1 and CDR2 sequences are MNHEY and SMNVEV (reference sequence). CDR3 DNA: TGTGCCAGCAGCTCCGCGCCAGATCCCACCGGGGAGCTGTTTTTT. It yields the protein CASSSAPDPTGELFF.

V usage is TRBV2 and J usage is TRBJ2-7, with D perhaps TRBD1 (5 bases). Germline V CDR1 and CDR2: SNHLY, FYNNEI. Trimming shortened V by 8 bases and J by 2 bases, and 7 bases separated the two germline ends. The length of the CDR3 is 11 residues. CDR3 amino acids: CASGATYEQYF. CDR3 nucleotide sequence: TGTGCCAGCGGGGCAACCTACGAGCAGTACTTC.

This sequence joins TRBV7-2 and TRBJ1-4; 8 positions agree with TRBD1. From germline, CDR1 is SGHTA and CDR2 FQGNSA. The CDR3 totals 11 residues. With V trimmed by 8 bases and J by 15 bases, 8 bases remained unmatched. CDR3 in amino acids: CASGQGTALFF. The CDR3 region has the DNA TGTGCCAGCGGACAGGGTACCGCATTGTTTTTT. Full variable domain (missing parts from reference TRBV7-2 and TRBJ1-4): GAGVSQSPSNKVTEKGKDVELRCDPISGHTALYWYRQSLGQGLEFLIYFQGNSAPDKSGLPSDRFSAERTGGSVSTLTIQRTQQEDSAVYLCASGQGTALFFGSGTQLSVL.

The chain uses TRBV30 and TRBJ2-7; the match to TRBD2 covers 8 bases. The CDR3 totals 15 residues. Trimming cost V 1 base and J 2 bases; bases outside gene matches: 7. CDR1 and CDR2 (germline): GTSNPN, SVGIG (reference sequence). CDR3 residues: CAWSGPGTSAYEQYF. CDR3 DNA sequence: TGTGCCTGGAGTGGTCCCGGGACTAGTGCCTACGAGCAGTACTTC.

The chain combines TRBV18 with TRBJ2-1; TRBD2 agrees at 11 bases. After removal of 2 bases from V and 2 bases from J, the junction contained 20 bases not matched to a gene. Germline V lookup: CDR1 KGHSH, CDR2 LQKENI. The CDR3 is made up of 22 amino acids. Here the CDR3 DNA reads TGTGCCAGCTCACCAAAAATGAGTATAGGGACTAGCGGACCTTACGCCTACAATGAGCAGTTCTTC. It is translated as CASSPKMSIGTSGPYAYNEQFF.

The chain employs TRBV4-1 and TRBJ2-1, with a tentative D call TRBD2 (6 bases). V shed 2 bases and J shed 3 bases, with 11 bases lying between them. CDR1 and CDR2 from the germline V gene are MGHRA and YSYEKL. The CDR3 extends over 15 amino acids. The DNA of the CDR3 is TGCGCCAGCAGCCAAAGGGACTCCGACTACAATGAGCAGTTCTTC. Translation: CASSQRDSDYNEQFF.

This rearrangement joins TRBV4-2 to TRBJ2-5, with TRBD2 matching over 9 bases. The CDR3 has 16 residues. J was trimmed by 4 bases and V by 0 bases; bases with no gene match: 6. Germline CDR1 is LGHNA and CDR2 is YNFKEQ. The CDR3 spells CASSQENSGRRETQYF. CDR3 DNA: TGTGCCAGCAGCCAAGAGAATAGCGGGAGAAGAGAGACCCAGTACTTC.

The CDR3 bases are TGTGCCAGCAGTGGGGGGTCGCTTGAGCAGTTCTTC. Amino acid sequence: CASSGGSLEQFF. V usage is TRBV5-6 and J usage is TRBJ2-1, with TRBD2 as a possible D gene (6 bases). The germline V gene has CDR1 SGHDT and CDR2 YYEEEE. This CDR3 spans 12 amino acids. The germline V and J ends were trimmed by 5 bases and 9 bases, with 12 bases remaining between them.

The V call is TRBV28, the J call TRBJ2-7; tentative D call: TRBD1 (5 bases). The germline gives CDR1 MDHEN, CDR2 SYDVKM. The CDR3 extends over 14 amino acids. Trimming left V 4 bases short and J 4 bases short, with 14 bases between. The CDR3 bases are TGTGCCAGCAGTTGGGGCCGAGAAAGTTACGAGCAGTACTTC. The encoded protein is CASSWGRESYEQYF.

The J gene is TRBJ2-7, the V gene TRBV27; D unresolved. The CDR3 has 14 residues. The ends were cut back, 2 bases at V and 3 bases at J, with 11 bases in the middle. In germline, CDR1 is MNHEY, CDR2 SMNVEV (reference sequence). The CDR3 bases are TGTGCCAGCAGTTTAAGGCAGGCCGGCTACGAGCAGTACTTC. Its translation: CASSLRQAGYEQYF.

This sequence joins TRBV2 and TRBJ2-4, with a tentative D call TRBD2 (6 bases). The CDR3 contains 12 residues. V was cut by 10 bases and J by 4 bases, with 11 bases left in between. CDR1 is SNHLY and CDR2 is FYNNEI in the germline V gene. This CDR3 is CATLGTKNIQYF. The CDR3 region has the DNA TGTGCCACCTTGGGGACTAAAAACATTCAGTACTTC.

The CDR3 reads CASSSALEVYEQYF. The DNA for the CDR3 is TGTGCCAGCAGTTCGGCCCTAGAGGTCTACGAGCAGTACTTC. The chain is built from TRBV27 and TRBJ2-7; D is unclear. The V end was cut by 4 bases, the J end by 3 bases, with 13 bases between. This CDR3 comprises 14 residues. The germline gives CDR1 MNHEY, CDR2 SMNVEV (reference sequence).

Points on this clone: This same CDR3 is encoded by further DNA sequences in the sample. The rearrangement joins TRBV6-6 to TRBJ2-7; 8 positions agree with TRBD1. The CDR3 is made up of 14 amino acids. Unmatched junction bases numbered 2, after V lost 2 bases and J lost 2 bases. The germline V gene encodes CDR1 MNHNY and CDR2 SVGAGI (reference sequence). The CDR3 here is CASSYRDRPYEQYF. Here the CDR3 DNA reads TGTGCCAGCAGTTACAGGGACAGGCCCTACGAGCAGTACTTC.